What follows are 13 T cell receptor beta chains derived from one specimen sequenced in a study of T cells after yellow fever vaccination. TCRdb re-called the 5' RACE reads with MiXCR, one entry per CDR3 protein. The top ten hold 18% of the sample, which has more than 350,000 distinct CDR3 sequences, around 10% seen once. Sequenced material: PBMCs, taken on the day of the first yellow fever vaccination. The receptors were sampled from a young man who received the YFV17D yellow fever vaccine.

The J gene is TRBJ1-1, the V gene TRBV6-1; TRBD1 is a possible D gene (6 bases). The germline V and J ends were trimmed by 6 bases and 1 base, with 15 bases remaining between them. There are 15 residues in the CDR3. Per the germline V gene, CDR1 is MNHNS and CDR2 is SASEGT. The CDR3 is CASSQNRVSNTEAFF. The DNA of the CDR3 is TGTGCCAGCAGCCAAAACAGGGTGTCGAACACTGAAGCTTTCTTT.

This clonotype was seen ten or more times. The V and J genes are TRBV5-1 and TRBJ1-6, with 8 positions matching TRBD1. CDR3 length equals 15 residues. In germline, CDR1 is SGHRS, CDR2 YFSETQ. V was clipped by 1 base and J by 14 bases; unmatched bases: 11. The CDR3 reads CASSLLTGEDSALHF. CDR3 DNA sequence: TGCGCCAGCAGCTTGTTGACAGGGGAGGATTCGGCCCTCCACTTT.

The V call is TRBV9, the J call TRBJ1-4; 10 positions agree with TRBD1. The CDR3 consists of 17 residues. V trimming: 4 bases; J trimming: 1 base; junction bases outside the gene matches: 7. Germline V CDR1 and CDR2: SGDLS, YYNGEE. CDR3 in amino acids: CASSSGQGRQTNEKLFF. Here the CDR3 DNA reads TGTGCCAGCAGCTCGGGACAGGGGCGTCAAACTAATGAAAAACTGTTTTTT.

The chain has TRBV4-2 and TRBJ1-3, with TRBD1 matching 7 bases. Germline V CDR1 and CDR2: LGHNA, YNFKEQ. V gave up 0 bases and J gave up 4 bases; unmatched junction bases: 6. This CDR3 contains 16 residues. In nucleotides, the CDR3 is TGTGCCAGCAGCCAAGATCTGGGACAGCTGGGAAACACCATATATTTT. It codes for CASSQDLGQLGNTIYF.

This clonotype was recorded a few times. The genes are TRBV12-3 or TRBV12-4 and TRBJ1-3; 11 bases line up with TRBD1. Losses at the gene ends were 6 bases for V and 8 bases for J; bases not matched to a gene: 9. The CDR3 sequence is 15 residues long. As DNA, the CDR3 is TGTGCCAGCAGCTTCCCCGGGACAGGGGGAGACACCATATATTTT. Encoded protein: CASSFPGTGGDTIYF.

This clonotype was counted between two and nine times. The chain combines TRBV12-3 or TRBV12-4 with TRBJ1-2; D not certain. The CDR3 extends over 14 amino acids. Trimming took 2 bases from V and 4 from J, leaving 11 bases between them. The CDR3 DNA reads TGTGCCAGCAGTTTAAACATTTTCCCCTATGGCTACACCTTC. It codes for CASSLNIFPYGYTF.

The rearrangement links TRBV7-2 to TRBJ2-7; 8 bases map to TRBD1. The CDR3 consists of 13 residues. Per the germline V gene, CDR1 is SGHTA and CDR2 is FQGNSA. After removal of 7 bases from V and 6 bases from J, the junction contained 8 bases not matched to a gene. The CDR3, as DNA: TGTGCCAGCACCTTGTTACAGGGGGGCGAGCAGTACTTC. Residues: CASTLLQGGEQYF.

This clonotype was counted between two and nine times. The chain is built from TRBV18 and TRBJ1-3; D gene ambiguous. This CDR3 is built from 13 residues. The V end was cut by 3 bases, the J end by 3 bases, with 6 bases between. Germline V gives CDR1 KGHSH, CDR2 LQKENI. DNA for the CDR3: TGTGCCAGCTCACCGAAGGGTGGAAACACCATATATTTT. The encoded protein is CASSPKGGNTIYF.

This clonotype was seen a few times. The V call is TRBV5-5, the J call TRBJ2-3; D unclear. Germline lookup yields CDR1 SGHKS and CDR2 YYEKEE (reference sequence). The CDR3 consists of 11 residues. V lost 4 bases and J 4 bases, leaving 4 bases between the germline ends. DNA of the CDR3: TGTGCCAGCAGCGGATCAGATACGCAGTATTTT. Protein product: CASSGSDTQYF. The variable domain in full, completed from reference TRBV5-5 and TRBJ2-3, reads DAGVTQSPTHLIKTRGQQVTLRCSPISGHKSVSWYQQVLGQGPQFIFQYYEKEERGRGNFPDRFSARQFPNYSSELNVNALLLGDSALYLCASSGSDTQYFGPGTRLTVL.

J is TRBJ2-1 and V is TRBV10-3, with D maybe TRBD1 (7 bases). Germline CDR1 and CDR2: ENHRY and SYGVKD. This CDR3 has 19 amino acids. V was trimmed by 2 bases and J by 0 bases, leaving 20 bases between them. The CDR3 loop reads CAISESVGRGQSSYNEQFF. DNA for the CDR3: TGTGCCATCAGTGAGAGTGTCGGGCGGGGACAGAGCTCCTACAATGAGCAGTTCTTC.

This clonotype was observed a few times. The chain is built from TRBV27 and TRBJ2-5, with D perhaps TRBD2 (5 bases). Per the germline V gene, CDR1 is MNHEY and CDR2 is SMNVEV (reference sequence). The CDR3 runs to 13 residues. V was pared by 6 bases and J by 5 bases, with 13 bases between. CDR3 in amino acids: CASSLTSWETQYF. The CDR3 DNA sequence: TGTGCCAGCAGCCTAACTAGTTGGGAGACCCAGTACTTC.

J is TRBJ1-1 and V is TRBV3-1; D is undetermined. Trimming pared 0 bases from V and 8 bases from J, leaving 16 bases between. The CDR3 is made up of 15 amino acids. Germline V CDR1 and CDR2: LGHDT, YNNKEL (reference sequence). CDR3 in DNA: TGTGCCAGCAGCCAAGATTGGGCAGTCGAGAGAGAAGCTTTCTTT. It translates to CASSQDWAVEREAFF. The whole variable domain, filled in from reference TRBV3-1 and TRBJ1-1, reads DTAVSQTPKYLVTQMGNDKSIKCEQNLGHDTMYWYKQDSKKFLKIMFSYNNKELIINETVPNRFSPKSPDKAHLNLHINSLELGDSAVYFCASSQDWAVEREAFFGQGTRLTVV.

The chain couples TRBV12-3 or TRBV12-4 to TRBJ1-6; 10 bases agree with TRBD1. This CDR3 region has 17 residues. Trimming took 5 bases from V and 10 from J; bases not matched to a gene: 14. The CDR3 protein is CASSPYPGTGVDSPLHF. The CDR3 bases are TGTGCCAGCAGTCCATACCCTGGGACAGGGGTCGACTCACCCCTCCACTTT.